This is a list of T cell receptor beta chains from one sample in a study of PD-1 blockade in classical Hodgkin lymphoma. Some clones are missing from TCRdb's copy, which holds only in-frame ones; the method was immunoSEQ multiplex PCR. The sample includes approximately 13,000 clones, around 77% of them seen just once. The material was peripheral blood mononuclear cells (PBMCs), obtained at baseline. The receptor set was obtained from a human donor with classical Hodgkin lymphoma. Both conserved end residues are part of each CDR3. The D gene is left open where the match is weak. Clone size, where shown, is once, few, many, or a class for clones that have expanded.

cdr3_aa: CASSLGQGTGNTIYF; cdr3_nt: TGTGCCAGCAGCTTAGGACAGGGGACTGGAAACACCATATATTTT; v_call: TRBV7-2; clone_size: few; d_call: TRBD1; j_call: TRBJ1-3
cdr3_aa: CASSLDSMWGETQYF; cdr3_nt: TGTGCCAGCAGCTTGGATTCAATGTGGGGAGAGACCCAGTACTTC; v_call: TRBV7-2; clone_size: .; d_call: .; j_call: TRBJ2-5
cdr3_aa: CASRPVFETPNREKLFF; cdr3_nt: TGTGCCAGTAGGCCGGTTTTTGAGACTCCGAATCGGGAAAAACTGTTTTTT; v_call: TRBV19; clone_size: .; d_call: .; j_call: TRBJ1-4
cdr3_aa: CAWYFGTEAFF; cdr3_nt: TGTGCCTGGTATTTTGGGACTGAAGCTTTCTTT; v_call: TRBV30; clone_size: once; d_call: .; j_call: TRBJ1-1
cdr3_aa: CASSLLGQGDTYGYTF; cdr3_nt: TGTGCCAGCTCCCTCCTCGGACAGGGGGATACCTATGGCTACACCTTC; v_call: TRBV18; clone_size: .; d_call: TRBD1; j_call: TRBJ1-2
cdr3_aa: CAWSVVLDTGELFF; cdr3_nt: TGTGCCTGGAGCGTTGTGCTTGACACCGGGGAGCTGTTTTTT; v_call: TRBV30; clone_size: .; d_call: .; j_call: TRBJ2-2
cdr3_aa: CASTYLDGNEAFF; cdr3_nt: TGTGCCAGCACTTATCTGGACGGCAACGAAGCTTTCTTT; v_call: TRBV6-5; clone_size: .; d_call: .; j_call: TRBJ1-1
cdr3_aa: CASSRAHSPLGGETQYF; cdr3_nt: TGTGCCAGCAGTCGAGCCCACTCCCCTCTTGGGGGGGAGACCCAGTACTTC; v_call: TRBV25-1; clone_size: .; d_call: .; j_call: TRBJ2-5
cdr3_aa: CASRTGTGANVLTF; cdr3_nt: TGTGCCAGCAGAACAGGGACCGGGGCCAACGTCCTGACTTTC; v_call: TRBV6-5; clone_size: .; d_call: .; j_call: TRBJ2-6
cdr3_aa: CASMLRTSGSDEQFF; cdr3_nt: TGTGCCAGTATGTTGAGGACTAGCGGGAGCGATGAGCAGTTCTTC; v_call: TRBV19; clone_size: once; d_call: TRBD2; j_call: TRBJ2-1
cdr3_aa: CASSSDRSSYNSPLHF; cdr3_nt: TGTGCCAGCAGTTCCGACAGGAGCTCCTATAATTCACCCCTCCACTTT; v_call: TRBV6-5; clone_size: .; d_call: .; j_call: TRBJ1-6
cdr3_aa: CASASPLGTPFTSTDTQYF; cdr3_nt: TGTGCCAGCGCCTCCCCTCTAGGGACCCCCTTTACTAGCACAGATACGCAGTATTTT; v_call: TRBV5-4; clone_size: .; d_call: .; j_call: TRBJ2-3